The sequence of this TCR beta chain was determined in a study of CD8 T cells in Susac syndrome. Turning to this clonotype: What it binds is unknown.

CD8+ and CD4+ T cells from blood underwent TCR beta sequencing. FACS enriched CD8+ TEMRA cells, while bulk CD8+ and CD4+ were negatively isolated. Trimming stripped 0 bases from V and 2 bases from J, with 11 bases between. This CDR3 contains 15 residues. The germline CDR1 and CDR2 sequences are LGHNA and YSLEER. Random hexamers were used to reverse transcribe roughly 0.45 to 1 ug of RNA. Multiplex PCR with immunoSEQ amplified the TCR beta CDR3 across 54 Vbeta and 13 Jbeta. Using its own MiXCR run on the immunoSEQ multiplex PCR reads, TCRdb lists one record per CDR3 protein. The profile covers 250,000 to 300,000 distinct CDR3 sequences, with 65% to 90% appearing a single time and approximately 0.2% taken by the ten largest. Findings and caveats of the study: The authors acknowledged that the study's TCR sequencing and HLA analysis involved relatively few individuals.

The chain couples TRBV4-3 to TRBJ2-7; D ambiguous. The source is a human donor with multiple sclerosis. The material sequenced was CD8+ T cells from PBMCs. The CDR3 region has the DNA TGCGCCAGCAGCCAAGAAAGCGACACTGCCTACGAGCAGTACTTC. This sequence encodes CASSQESDTAYEQYF.